These 5 T cell receptor beta chains came from one sample sequenced in a study of T cells after yellow fever vaccination. TCRdb redid the calling of the 5' RACE reads with MiXCR, one entry per CDR3 protein. The sample lists some 250,000 distinct CDR3 sequences, 3.6% seen once, with under 20% in the top ten. The sample consisted of PBMCs, taken 15 days after the yellow fever booster vaccination. The receptors stem from a man aged 18 to 30 who received the YFV17D yellow fever vaccine.

This clonotype showed up many times. The CDR3 loop is CASSPQNKNEQFF. The CDR3 coding sequence is TGTGCCAGCTCACCACAAAACAAGAATGAGCAGTTCTTC. The gene calls are TRBV18 and TRBJ2-1; D gene unclear. Trimming cost V 1 base and J 7 bases, with 8 bases left between them. Germline lookup yields CDR1 KGHSH and CDR2 LQKENI. The CDR3 length is 13 residues.

This clonotype has at least ten counts. The J gene is TRBJ1-2, the V gene TRBV7-9; D not certain. Germline CDR1 SEHNR, CDR2 FQNEAQ (reference sequence). Trimming removed 0 bases from V and 2 bases from J, with 4 bases in between. The length of the CDR3 is 13 residues. The CDR3 region is CASSLAGNYGYTF. DNA for the CDR3: TGTGCCAGCAGCTTAGCAGGGAACTATGGCTACACCTTC.

Turning to this clonotype: A clone one base away is much larger, so this may be a read error. The chain combines TRBV10-3 with TRBJ2-5; no clear D. The J call may be wrong; the DNA end is better matched by TRBJ2-1. Per the germline V gene, CDR1 is ENHRY and CDR2 is SYGVKD. The CDR3 loop spans 12 amino acids. CDR3 region: CAISGAQETQFF. The CDR3 DNA is TGTGCCATCAGTGGGGCTCAAGAGACCCAGTTCTTC.

There are a few counts of this clonotype. The rearrangement joins TRBV20-1 to TRBJ1-1, with 7 nucleotides matching TRBD1. V was clipped by 3 bases and J by 5 bases; unmatched bases: 9. Germline values: CDR1 DFQATT, CDR2 SNEGSKA (reference sequence). CDR3 length: 14 residues. CDR3 DNA: TGCAGTGCTAGGCAAGGGGGCCGTAATACTGAAGCTTTCTTT. Its translation is CSARQGGRNTEAFF.

This clonotype was detected many times. V and J are TRBV5-1 and TRBJ1-6; 8 bases line up with TRBD1. The CDR3 is made up of 15 amino acids. Trimming at V came to 4 bases and at J to 7 bases, leaving 7 bases not matched to a gene. Germline loops: CDR1 SGHRS, CDR2 YFSETQ. The CDR3 DNA follows: TGCGCCAGCAGCCTGACAGGGGTCCGAAATTCACCCCTCCACTTT. It specifies CASSLTGVRNSPLHF.